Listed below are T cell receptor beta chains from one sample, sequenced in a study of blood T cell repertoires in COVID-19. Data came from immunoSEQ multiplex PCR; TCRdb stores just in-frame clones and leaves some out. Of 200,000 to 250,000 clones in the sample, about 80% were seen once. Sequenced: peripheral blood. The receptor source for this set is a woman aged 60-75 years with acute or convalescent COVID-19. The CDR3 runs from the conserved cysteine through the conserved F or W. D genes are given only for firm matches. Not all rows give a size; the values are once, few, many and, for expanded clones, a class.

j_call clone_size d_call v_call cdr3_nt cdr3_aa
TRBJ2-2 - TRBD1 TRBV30 TGTGCCTGGAGGTCAGGGGGCACCGGGGAGCTGTTTTTT CAWRSGGTGELFF
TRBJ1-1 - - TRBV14 TGTGCCAGCAGCCCCAACGGCGGACAGCTTAACACTGAAGCTTTCTTT CASSPNGGQLNTEAFF
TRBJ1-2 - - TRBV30 TGTGCCTGGCGGACACCACCCCTGGGTGGCTACACCTTC CAWRTPPLGGYTF
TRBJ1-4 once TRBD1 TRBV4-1 TGCGCCAGCAGCCCGGGACAGGGCGAACGGGAAAAACTGTTTTTT CASSPGQGEREKLFF
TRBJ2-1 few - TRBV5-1 TGCGCCAGCAGGGAGGTAGGTATGGGTGAGCAGTTCTTC CASREVGMGEQFF
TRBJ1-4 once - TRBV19 TGTGCCAGTAGGACCGAGGCAGGGGCAACTAATGAAAAACTGTTTTTT CASRTEAGATNEKLFF
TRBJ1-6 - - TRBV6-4 TGTGCCAGCAGTGAGCAGGGGACCTATTCACCCCTCCACTTT CASSEQGTYSPLHF
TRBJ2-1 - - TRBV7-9 TGTGCCAGCAGCTTAGGACAGACCTACAATGAGCAGTTCTTC CASSLGQTYNEQFF
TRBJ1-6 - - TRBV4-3 TGCGCCAGCAGCCAAGAATCGGGGAATTCACCCCTCCACTTT CASSQESGNSPLHF
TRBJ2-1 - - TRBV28 TGTGCCAGCCAGGGGACGGCCTACAATGAGCAGTTCTTC CASQGTAYNEQFF
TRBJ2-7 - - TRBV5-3 TGTGCCAGAAGCTTGGACTACAGGGTAGAGCCTTCCTACGAGCAGTACTTC CARSLDYRVEPSYEQYF
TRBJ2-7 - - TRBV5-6 TGTGCCAGCACCTTGGGGACTGATTCCTACGAGCAGTACTTC CASTLGTDSYEQYF
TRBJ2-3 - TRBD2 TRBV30 TGTGCCTGGAGTGTACCTAGCGGGGGTGATACGCAGTATTTT CAWSVPSGGDTQYF
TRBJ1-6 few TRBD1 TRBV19 TGTGCCAGTAGCCCAACAGGGGTAAATTCACCCCTCCACTTT CASSPTGVNSPLHF
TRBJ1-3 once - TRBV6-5 TGTGCCAGCAGTCAACAGGTCGCTGGAAACACCATATATTTT CASSQQVAGNTIYF
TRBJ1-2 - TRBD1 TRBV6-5 TGTGCCAGCAGTCCCCCGGACAGGAACTATGGCTACACCTTC CASSPPDRNYGYTF
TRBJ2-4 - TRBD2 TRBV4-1 TGCGCCAGCAGCCAAGAAAGCGGGGGGGCCAGGTTCATTCAGTACTTC CASSQESGGARFIQYF
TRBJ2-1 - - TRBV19 TGTGCCAGTAGTCGAGTGGGTGCGGGGTACAATGAGCAGTTCTTC CASSRVGAGYNEQFF
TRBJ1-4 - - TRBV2 TGTGCCACCAGGGGCAGGGGCCTTGCAACTAATGAAAAACTGTTTTTT CATRGRGLATNEKLFF
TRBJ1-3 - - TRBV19 TGTGCCAGTAGTCTCTCAGGGGACACTGGAAACACCATATATTTT CASSLSGDTGNTIYF
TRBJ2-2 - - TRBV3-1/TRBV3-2 TGTGCCAGCAGCCAACCCACTAGCGGGGAGCTGTTTTTT CASSQPTSGELFF
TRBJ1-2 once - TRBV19 TGTGCCAGTAGTATTAACGGCAGGGAAGCTGGCTACACCTTC CASSINGREAGYTF
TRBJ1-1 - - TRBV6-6 TGTGCCAGCAGCGCCCGGACAGTGGATCGGGCTTTCTTT CASSARTVDRAFF